These 11 T cell receptor beta chains came from one sample sequenced in a study of T-cell reconstitution after alpha-beta-depleted transplantation in children. Preparing the TCRbeta library involved the use of unique molecular identifiers. TCRdb re-called the PCR reads through MiXCR, storing one row per CDR3 protein. The sample has 200,000 to 250,000 distinct CDR3 sequences, under 30% seen once; the top ten hold about 5%. Sequencing used PBMCs, mostly from graft donor cells, obtained 360 days after TCRalphabeta/CD19-depleted stem cell transplant. These receptor sequences come from a female patient under 10 years old who had a stem cell transplant for congenital amegakaryocytic thrombocytopenia, so the T cells may come from the graft donor.

This clonotype was seen a few times. This chain links TRBV28 with TRBJ1-5; perhaps TRBD1 as D (5 bases). The CDR3 totals 15 residues. V was clipped by 5 bases and J by 7 bases, with 18 bases between them. CDR1 and CDR2 from the germline V gene are MDHEN and SYDVKM. The CDR3 DNA reads as TGTGCCAGCAGTCCGGGTATCCCCGGGGCCCAGCCCCAGCATTTT. Protein sequence: CASSPGIPGAQPQHF.

The chain couples TRBV7-6 to TRBJ2-5, with TRBD1 as a possible D gene (5 bases). CDR3 length: 14 amino acids. CDR1 SGHVS and CDR2 FNYEAQ come from the germline V gene. Trimming left V 2 bases short and J 3 bases short, with 10 bases between. Here the CDR3 DNA reads TGTGCCAGCAGCTTACCCGACAGTGAAGAGACCCAGTACTTC. Encoded protein: CASSLPDSEETQYF.

This clonotype occurred a few times. J is TRBJ2-7 and V is TRBV11-2, with D tentatively TRBD1 (5 bases). Germline loops: CDR1 SGHAT, CDR2 FQNNGV. The CDR3 contains 14 residues. Deletions cut 4 bases from V and 2 bases from J, with 12 bases between. For the CDR3, the DNA is TGTGCCAGCAGCTCACCCAGGGTTCCCTACGAGCAGTACTTC. Translation gives CASSSPRVPYEQYF.

This rearrangement joins TRBV20-1 to TRBJ2-7, with a possible D match to TRBD2 (5 bases). The germline V gene encodes CDR1 DFQATT and CDR2 SNEGSKA (reference sequence). V was cut by 0 bases and J by 3 bases, with 9 bases left in between. This CDR3 is built from 13 residues. CDR3 residues: CSARDGSDYEQYF. For the CDR3, the DNA is TGCAGTGCTAGAGATGGTAGCGACTACGAGCAGTACTTC.

This clonotype was seen a few times. The genes are TRBV29-1 and TRBJ2-3; 8 bases line up with TRBD2. The CDR3 length is 15 residues. V gave up 3 bases and J gave up 1 base; unmatched junction bases: 6. Germline CDR1 and CDR2: SQVTM and ANQGSEA. The CDR3 protein is CSVDGAGGRTDTQYF. For the CDR3, the DNA is TGCAGCGTTGACGGGGCGGGAGGACGCACAGATACGCAGTATTTT.

This chain connects TRBV12-3 or TRBV12-4 to TRBJ2-7, with D possibly being TRBD2 (5 bases). The V gene lost 2 bases and the J gene lost 6 bases, with 11 bases spanning the gap. The CDR3 totals 13 residues. CDR3 nucleotide sequence: TGTGCCAGCAGTTTACCGGGGTTAGGCGAGCAGTACTTC. Translation gives CASSLPGLGEQYF.

The V gene is TRBV7-9, the J gene TRBJ2-7, with D unclear. This CDR3 is built from 13 residues. Between the trimmed V and J ends, which lost 5 bases and 4 bases, there was a span of 12 bases. CDR1 and CDR2 from the germline V gene are SEHNR and FQNEAQ (reference sequence). In nucleotides, the CDR3 is TGTGCCAGCAGCCCAACCCCCGTATACGAGCAGTACTTC. Its translation: CASSPTPVYEQYF.

The V and J genes are TRBV28 and TRBJ1-1; tentatively, D is TRBD1 (5 bases). V lost 3 bases to trimming and J lost 6 bases, with 14 bases between them. The CDR3 has 14 amino acids. CDR1 is MDHEN, CDR2 SYDVKM, per germline. Here the CDR3 DNA reads TGTGCCAGCAGTTTGGTTAGGGGTAAACCTGAAGCTTTCTTT. It codes for CASSLVRGKPEAFF.

In this sample, this clonotype turned up a few times. The CDR3, as DNA: TGTGCCAGTAGTATGCCAAGGGGACAGGGGAACTATGGCTACACCTTC. Protein sequence: CASSMPRGQGNYGYTF. The chain joins TRBV19 to TRBJ1-2; 10 bases are a match to TRBD1. The V gene end was trimmed by 3 bases and the J gene end by 2 bases; junction bases not matched to a gene: 6. Looked up from germline, CDR1 is LNHDA and CDR2 is SQIVND (reference sequence). The CDR3 is made up of 16 amino acids.

The chain uses TRBV4-2 and TRBJ1-5; 8 bases align to TRBD1. With 0 bases clipped from V and 7 bases from J, the junction kept 5 bases outside the gene matches. CDR1 is LGHNA and CDR2 is YNFKEQ in the germline V gene. The length of the CDR3 is 15 residues. The CDR3 loop is CASSQDGQGLQPQHF. The CDR3 DNA is TGTGCCAGCAGCCAAGATGGACAGGGTCTACAGCCCCAGCATTTT.

This clonotype was recorded a few times. The chain links TRBV7-9 to TRBJ1-1, with 7 positions matching TRBD1. The CDR3 contains 17 residues. Germline V gene data show CDR1 as SEHNR and CDR2 as FQNEAQ (reference sequence). V shed 4 bases, J shed 0 bases, and the junction held 11 bases outside the gene matches. The CDR3 spells CASSYQQGTPMNTEAFF. DNA for the CDR3: TGTGCCAGCAGCTACCAACAGGGGACCCCAATGAACACTGAAGCTTTCTTT.